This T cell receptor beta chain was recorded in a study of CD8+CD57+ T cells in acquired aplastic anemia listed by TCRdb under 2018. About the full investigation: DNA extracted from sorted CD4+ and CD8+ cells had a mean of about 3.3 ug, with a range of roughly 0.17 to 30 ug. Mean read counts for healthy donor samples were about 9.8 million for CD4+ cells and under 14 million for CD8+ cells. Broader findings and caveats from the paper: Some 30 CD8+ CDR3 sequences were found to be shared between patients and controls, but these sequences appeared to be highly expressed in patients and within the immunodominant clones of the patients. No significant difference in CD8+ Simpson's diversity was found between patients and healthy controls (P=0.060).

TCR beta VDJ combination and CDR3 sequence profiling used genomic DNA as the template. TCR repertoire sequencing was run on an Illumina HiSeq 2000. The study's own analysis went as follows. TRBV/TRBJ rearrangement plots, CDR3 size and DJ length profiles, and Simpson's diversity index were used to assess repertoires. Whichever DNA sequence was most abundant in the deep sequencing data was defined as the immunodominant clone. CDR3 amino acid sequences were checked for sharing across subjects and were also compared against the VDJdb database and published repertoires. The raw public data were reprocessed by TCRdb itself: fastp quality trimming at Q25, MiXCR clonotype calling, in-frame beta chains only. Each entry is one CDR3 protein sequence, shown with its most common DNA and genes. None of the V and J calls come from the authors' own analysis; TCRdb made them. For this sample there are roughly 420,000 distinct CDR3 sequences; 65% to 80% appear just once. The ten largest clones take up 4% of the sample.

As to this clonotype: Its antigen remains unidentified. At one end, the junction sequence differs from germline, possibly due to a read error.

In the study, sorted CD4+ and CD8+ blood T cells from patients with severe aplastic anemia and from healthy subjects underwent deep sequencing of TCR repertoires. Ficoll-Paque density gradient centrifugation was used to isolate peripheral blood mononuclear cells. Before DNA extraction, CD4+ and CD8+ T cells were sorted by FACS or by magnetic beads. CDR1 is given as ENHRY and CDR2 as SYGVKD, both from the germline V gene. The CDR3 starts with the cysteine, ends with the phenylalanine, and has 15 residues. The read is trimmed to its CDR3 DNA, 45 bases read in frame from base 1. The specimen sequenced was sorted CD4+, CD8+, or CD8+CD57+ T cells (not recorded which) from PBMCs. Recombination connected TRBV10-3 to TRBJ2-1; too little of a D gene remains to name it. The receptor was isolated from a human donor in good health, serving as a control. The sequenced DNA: TGTGCCATCAGTGAATCCCCGGTCGGAAACAATGGGCAGTTCTTC. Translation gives CAISESPVGNNGQFF.